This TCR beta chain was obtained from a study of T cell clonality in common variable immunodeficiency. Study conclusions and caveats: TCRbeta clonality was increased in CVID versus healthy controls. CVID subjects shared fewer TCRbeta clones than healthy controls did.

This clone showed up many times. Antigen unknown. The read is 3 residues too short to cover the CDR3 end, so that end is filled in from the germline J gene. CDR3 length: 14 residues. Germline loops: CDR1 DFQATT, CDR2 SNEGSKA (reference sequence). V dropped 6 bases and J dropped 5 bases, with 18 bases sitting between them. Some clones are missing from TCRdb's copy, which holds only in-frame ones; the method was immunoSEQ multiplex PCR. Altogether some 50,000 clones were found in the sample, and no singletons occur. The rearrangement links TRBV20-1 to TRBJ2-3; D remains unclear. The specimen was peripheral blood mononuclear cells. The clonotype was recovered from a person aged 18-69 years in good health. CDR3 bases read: TGCAGTGCCCCTCCGTCTGGGCTGGGAGATACG. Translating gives CSAPPSGLGDT. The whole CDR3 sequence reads CSAPPSGLGDTQYF.